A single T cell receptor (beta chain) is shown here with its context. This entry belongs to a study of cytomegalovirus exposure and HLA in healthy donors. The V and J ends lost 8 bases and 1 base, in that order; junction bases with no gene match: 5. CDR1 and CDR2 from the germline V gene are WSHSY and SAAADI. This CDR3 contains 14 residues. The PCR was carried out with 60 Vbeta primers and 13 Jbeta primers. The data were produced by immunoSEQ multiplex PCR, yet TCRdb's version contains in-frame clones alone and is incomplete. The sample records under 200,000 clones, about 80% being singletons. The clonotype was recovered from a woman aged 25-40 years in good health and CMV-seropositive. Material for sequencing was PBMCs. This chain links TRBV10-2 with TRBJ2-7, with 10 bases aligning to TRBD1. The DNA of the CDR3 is TGCGCCAGCTCCCGGACAGGGGGGTCCTACGAGCAGTACTTC. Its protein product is CASSRTGGSYEQYF.